This T cell receptor beta chain was obtained from a study of T cell repertoires in cytomegalovirus infection. In the study overall: Recently identified HLA-C-restricted CMV epitopes were used, and well-studied HLA-B-restricted CMV epitopes were used as well. CMV infection and matching HLA type were both indicated by public TCR beta signatures. Study-wide findings and caveats: CMV carriers having the relevant HLA were flagged by cumulative public TCR beta family frequency. CMV-specific HLA-C-restricted TCR beta clonotypes dominated the ex vivo response.

TCRdb reprocessed the reads with MiXCR, giving one entry per CDR3 protein. The profile shows 900,000 to 950,000 distinct CDR3 sequences, around a third of them singletons. A note on this clonotype: The antigen is unknown.

The source material was cultured CD8+ T cells from PBMCs, sampled from culture after CMV antigen stimulation. The sequence was obtained from a human donor in good health (CMV status not recorded). Some clones in this sample may be carry-over from other donors' samples.

CDR3 in DNA: TGTGCCAGCAGTTGGACAGGGACCGCTGATACGCAGTATTTT. It translates to CASSWTGTADTQYF. The chain links TRBV27 to TRBJ2-3, with 8 bases that match TRBD1. The CDR3 covers 14 residues. Germline V gives CDR1 MNHEY, CDR2 SMNVEV (reference sequence). V lost 4 bases and J lost 6; bases outside the gene matches: 6.